Reported below is one TCR beta chain. This entry comes from a study of T cell responses to AZD1222 COVID-19 vaccine. CDR3 length equals 13 residues. The germline V and J ends were trimmed by 1 base and 1 base, with 5 bases remaining between them. Germline V gives CDR1 PRHDT, CDR2 FYEKMQ (reference sequence). TCRdb's copy holds only in-frame clones and misses some; the assay was immunoSEQ multiplex PCR. The table lists roughly 260,000 clones, 85% to 95% of them singletons, with around 0.6% in the top ten. The sample here was peripheral blood, taken on day 0 of AZD1222 vaccination. The sequence came from an adult in good health. This chain joins TRBV13 and TRBJ2-7; D gene unclear. The CDR3 region is CASSLVKSYEQYF. The CDR3 coding sequence is TGTGCCAGCAGCTTAGTCAAGTCCTACGAGCAGTACTTC.